The clone carrying this T cell receptor beta chain was seen a handful of times. Its antigen is not known. Amplification from RNA transcripts yielded the TCR beta CDR3 regions. Scientists carried out first-round RT-PCR using HTBI primers and then a second-round multiplex PCR. TCRdb ran MiXCR on the multiplex PCR reads and lists one entry per CDR3 protein. The data hold 600,000 to 950,000 distinct CDR3 sequences, with 40% observed a single time. Moderate-to-severe activity, CAS at least 3, NOSPECS at least 4 and duration under 3 months characterized donors with ophthalmopathy. Germline values: CDR1 SGHVS, CDR2 FQNEAQ. The CDR3 runs 16 residues. V was clipped by 1 base and J by 7 bases, with 20 bases between them. This entry belongs to a study of Graves' ophthalmopathy and Graves' hyperthyroidism. Broader study findings: The model's ophthalmopathy progression predictions had approximately 69% sensitivity and about 72% specificity. Distinction of ophthalmopathy from stable hyperthyroidism by a 13-signature model reached over 85% sensitivity and roughly 78% specificity. Detected in blood as well were most expanded thyroid clonotypes with frequency above 0.001.

This TCR came from an adult man with Graves' ophthalmopathy. This chain joins TRBV7-8 and TRBJ2-7, with unresolved D. Material for sequencing was peripheral blood. CDR3 sequence: CASSLEGNPRFIEQYF. The CDR3 DNA follows: TGTGCCAGCAGCTTAGAGGGAAACCCACGTTTCATTGAGCAGTACTTC. Variable domain in full (rest from reference TRBV7-8 and TRBJ2-7): GAGVSQSPRYKVAKRGQDVALRCDPISGHVSLFWYQQALGQGPEFLTYFQNEAQLDKSGLPSDRFFAERPEGSVSTLKIQRTQQEDSAVYLCASSLEGNPRFIEQYFGPGTRLTVT.